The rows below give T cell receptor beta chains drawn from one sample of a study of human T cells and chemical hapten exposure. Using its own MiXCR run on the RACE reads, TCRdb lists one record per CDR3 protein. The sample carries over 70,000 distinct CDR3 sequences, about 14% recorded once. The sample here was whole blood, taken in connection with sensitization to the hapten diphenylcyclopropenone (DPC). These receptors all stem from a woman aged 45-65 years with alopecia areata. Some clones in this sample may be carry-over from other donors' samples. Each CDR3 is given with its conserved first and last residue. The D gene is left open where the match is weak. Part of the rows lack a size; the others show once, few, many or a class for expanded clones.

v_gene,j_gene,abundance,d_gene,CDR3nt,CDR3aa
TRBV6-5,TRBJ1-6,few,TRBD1,TGTGCCAGCAGTCGCACAGGGGGTAATTCACCCCTCCACTTT,CASSRTGGNSPLHF
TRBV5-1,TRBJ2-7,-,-,TGCGCCAGCAGCTTGGATAACTACGAGCAGTACTTC,CASSLDNYEQYF
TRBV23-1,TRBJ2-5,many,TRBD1,TGCGCCAGCAGTCGTCAGGGGGCCATCCAAGAGACCCAGTACTTC,CASSRQGAIQETQYF
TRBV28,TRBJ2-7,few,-,TGTGCCAGCAGCCTCCTGATAAGCAGCTCCTACGAGCAGTACTTC,CASSLLISSSYEQYF
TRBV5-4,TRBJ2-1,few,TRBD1,TGTGCCAGCAGCCGCGACAGGGGGGGATACAATGAGCAGTTCTTC,CASSRDRGGYNEQFF
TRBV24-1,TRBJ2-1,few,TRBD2,TGTGCCACCAGTGACCCCAGCGGGAGGGCTTATGAGCAGTTCTTC,CATSDPSGRAYEQFF
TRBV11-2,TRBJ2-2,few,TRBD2,TGTGCCAGCAGCGGACTAGCGGGAGCCTACACCGGGGAGCTGTTTTTT,CASSGLAGAYTGELFF
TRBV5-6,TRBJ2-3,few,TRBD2,TGTGCCAGCAGCTTTGTCGCGGGGGACACAGATACGCAGTATTTT,CASSFVAGDTDTQYF
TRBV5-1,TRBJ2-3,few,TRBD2,TGCGCCAGCAGCACCGGGGGACTAGTCGATACGCAGTATTTT,CASSTGGLVDTQYF
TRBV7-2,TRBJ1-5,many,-,TGTGCCAGCAGCTTGGGCGGTCAGCCCCAGCATTTT,CASSLGGQPQHF
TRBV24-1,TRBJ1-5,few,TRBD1,TGTGCCACCAGTGAGCCGGGACAGAATCAGCCCCAGCATTTT,CATSEPGQNQPQHF
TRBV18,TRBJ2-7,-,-,TGTGCCAGCTCACCTAAGACTTACGAGCAGTACTTC,CASSPKTYEQYF
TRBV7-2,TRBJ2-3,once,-,TGTGCCAGCAGCTTAAGCGGCCAAGTCACAGATACGCAGTATTTT,CASSLSGQVTDTQYF
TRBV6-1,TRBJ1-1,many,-,TGTGCCAGCAGTGCCCCTCCCCTAGGAGGGGCATTCAACTATATCAATGAAGCTTTCTTT,CASSAPPLGGAFNYINEAFF
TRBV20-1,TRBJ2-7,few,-,TGCAGTGCTGAAGACAGCTACGAGCAGTACTTC,CSAEDSYEQYF
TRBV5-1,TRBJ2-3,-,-,TGCGCCAGCAGCTTGGGACACCGAGCCCCCACAGATACGCAGTATTTT,CASSLGHRAPTDTQYF
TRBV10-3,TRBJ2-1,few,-,TGTGCCATACAAACTAGTTTGCCCTACAATGAGCAGTTCTTC,CAIQTSLPYNEQFF
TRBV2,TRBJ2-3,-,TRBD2,TGTGCCAGGGCGGTAGCGGGAGTTTCAGATACGCAGTATTTT,CARAVAGVSDTQYF
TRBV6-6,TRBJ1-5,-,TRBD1,TGTGCCAGCAGTCGGGGACAGGGGGCGAATCAGCCCCAGCATTTT,CASSRGQGANQPQHF
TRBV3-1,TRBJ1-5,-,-,TGTGCCAGCAGCCAAGATGTACGGAATCAGCCCCAGCATTTT,CASSQDVRNQPQHF
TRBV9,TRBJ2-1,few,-,TGTGCCAGCAGCCCCCACGGGAGTCGGGCCGACAATGAGCAGTTCTTC,CASSPHGSRADNEQFF
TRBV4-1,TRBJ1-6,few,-,TGCGCCAGCAGCCCTGGACTGCGGAATTCACCCCTCCACTTT,CASSPGLRNSPLHF
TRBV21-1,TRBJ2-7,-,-,TGTGCCAGCAGCGGAACGCAGGCGGAAAGCTCCTACGAGCAGTACTTC,CASSGTQAESSYEQYF
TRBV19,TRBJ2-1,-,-,TGTGCCAGTAACCAGAGGAACAATGAGCAGTTCTTC,CASNQRNNEQFF
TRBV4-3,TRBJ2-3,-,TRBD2,TGCGCCAGCAGCTCCGAGCGGGAGGGAACAGATACGCAGTATTTT,CASSSEREGTDTQYF
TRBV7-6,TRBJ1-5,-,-,TGTGCCAGCAGCTTGAAACGGGGAGGCGATCAGCCCCAGCATTTT,CASSLKRGGDQPQHF
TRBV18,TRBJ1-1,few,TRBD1,TGTGCCAGCTCACCCACACAGGGGCGGAACACTGAAGCTTTCTTT,CASSPTQGRNTEAFF
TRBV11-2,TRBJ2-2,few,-,TGTGCCAGCAGCTTAGAACATGGTGGCGGGGAGCTGTTTTTT,CASSLEHGGGELFF
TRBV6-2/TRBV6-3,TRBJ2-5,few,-,TGTGCCAGCAGAACAGACACCCTGGGGCGAGAGACCCAGTACTTC,CASRTDTLGRETQYF
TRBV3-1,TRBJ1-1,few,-,TGTGCCAGCAGCCAAGTGAGGCTGCGCCCGAACACTGAAGCTTTCTTT,CASSQVRLRPNTEAFF